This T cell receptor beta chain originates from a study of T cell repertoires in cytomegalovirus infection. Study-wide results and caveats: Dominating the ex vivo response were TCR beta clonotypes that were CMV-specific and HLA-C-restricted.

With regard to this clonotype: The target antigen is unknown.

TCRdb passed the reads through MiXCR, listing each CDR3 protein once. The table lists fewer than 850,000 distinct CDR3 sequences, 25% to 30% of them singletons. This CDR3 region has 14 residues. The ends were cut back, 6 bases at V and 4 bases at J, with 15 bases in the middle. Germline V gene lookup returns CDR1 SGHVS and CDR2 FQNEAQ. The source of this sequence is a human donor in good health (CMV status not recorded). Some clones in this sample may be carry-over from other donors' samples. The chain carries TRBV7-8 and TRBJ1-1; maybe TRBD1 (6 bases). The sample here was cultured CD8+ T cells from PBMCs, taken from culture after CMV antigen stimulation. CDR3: CASRATGWVTEAFF. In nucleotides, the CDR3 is TGTGCCAGCAGAGCAACAGGGTGGGTCACTGAAGCTTTCTTT.